This TCR beta chain is from a study of blood T cell repertoires in COVID-19. Study information: Researchers got acute and convalescent COVID-19 samples from the United States, Italy and Spain. Sample material is recorded as cDNA or gDNA derived from T cells, B-cell-depleted T cells, or PBMCs.

The CDR3 runs to 14 residues. Between the trimmed V and J ends, which lost 5 bases and 6 bases, there was a span of 13 bases. CDR1 and CDR2 from the germline V gene are MNHEY and SVGEGT. How the authors handled the data: Quantification of nucleated cells was approximated via reference gene primer amplification. The protocol was immunoSEQ multiplex PCR, while the TCRdb copy is restricted to in-frame clones and leaves out a portion. That table is the source of V, J and clone size, and D and trimming were worked out from the DNA. The sample consists of over 25,000 clones, 80% to 90% of them appearing once.

This clonotype was obtained from a human donor in a cohort sampled during active COVID-19. The chain combines TRBV6-2 or TRBV6-3 with TRBJ2-2, with a tentative D call TRBD1 (6 bases). The sample was peripheral blood. CDR3 sequence reads: CASSTGLEAGELFF. CDR3 coding DNA: TGTGCCAGCAGTACAGGGTTGGAGGCCGGGGAGCTGTTTTTT.